This T cell receptor beta chain was documented in a study of tissue T cells after allogeneic stem cell transplantation. Findings of the study overall: In patients and mice, blood and spleen missed much of tissue repertoire.

Germline V gene lookup returns CDR1 KGHPV and CDR2 FQNQEV (reference sequence). The CDR3 is made up of 14 amino acids. The V end was cut by 0 bases, the J end by 0 bases, with 5 bases between. Time point specified: mouse harvest day 7 after allogeneic transplant. Mouse grafts combined 10^7 T-cell-depleted bone marrow cells with 10^6 splenic CD5+ T cells. Produced via immunoSEQ multiplex PCR; TCRdb's table is partial and in-frame only. The sample yields almost 5,500 clones, under 60% seen once. This clone was seen just once. Its specificity is not known. Gene names are the mouse ones. The CDR3 end falls 1 residue outside the read, so it is completed with the germline J gene.

The genes are TRBV26 and TRBJ1-2; the D is unclear. Sequenced sample: gut tissue. The receptor's source is a female BALB/c mouse given C57BL/6 T cells with graft-versus-host disease after an allogeneic hematopoietic cell transplant. The CDR3 region is CASSLSIPNSDYTF. The sequenced part of the CDR3 DNA is TGTGCCAGCAGTCTGTCGATCCCAAACTCCGACTACACC.